The 27 T cell receptor beta chains presented below share a single source sample, sequenced in a study of T cell repertoires in cytomegalovirus infection (dated by TCRdb to about 2019). The instrument was an Illumina HiSeq 1500. Using fastp at Q25 and MiXCR, TCRdb reprocessed the public reads and kept productive beta chains. Identical CDR3 proteins give one entry, which carries the most common genes and DNA. Within this sample are 250,000 or so distinct CDR3 sequences, with 9.1% of them counted one time only. The ten biggest clones cover approximately 15% of the sample. Sequenced sample: PBMCs. These receptors all come from a human donor in good health (CMV status not recorded). Some clones in this sample may be carry-over from other donors' samples.

This clonotype was seen repeatedly, ten times or more. The chain links TRBV7-3 to TRBJ2-7; 15 positions agree with TRBD2. The CDR3 totals 20 residues. Trimming removed 10 bases from V and 3 bases from J; junction bases left unmatched: 22. CDR1 is SGHTA, CDR2 FQGTGA, per germline. CDR3 sequence reads: CATPTPRPGLAGGKNYEQYF. CDR3 in DNA: TGTGCCACTCCCACCCCCCGACCGGGACTAGCGGGGGGTAAAAACTACGAGCAGTACTTC. Using reference TRBV7-3 and TRBJ2-7 for the parts outside the CDR3, the full variable domain is GAGVSQTPSNKVTEKGKYVELRCDPISGHTALYWYRQSLGQGPEFLIYFQGTGAADDSGLPNDRFFAVRPEGSVSTLKIQRTERGDSAVYLCATPTPRPGLAGGKNYEQYFGPGTRLTVT.

The chain recombines TRBV20-1 with TRBJ2-7; D tentatively fits TRBD1 or TRBD2 (5 bases each). This CDR3 has 12 residues. V was pared by 3 bases and J by 6 bases, with 12 bases between. The germline V gene encodes CDR1 DFQATT and CDR2 SNEGSKA (reference sequence). The CDR3: CSASDPRGEQYF. CDR3 nucleotides: TGCAGTGCTAGTGATCCGAGGGGCGAGCAGTACTTC.

This clonotype has at least ten counts. The chain has TRBV7-9 and TRBJ2-1, with a weak D call TRBD2 (6 bases). This CDR3 is built from 15 residues. Per germline, CDR1 SEHNR and CDR2 FQNEAQ (reference sequence). The V and J ends lost 1 base and 8 bases respectively, with 15 bases between them. CDR3 residues: CASSLGWGDLDEQFF. The CDR3 region has the DNA TGTGCCAGCAGCTTAGGGTGGGGGGACTTGGATGAGCAGTTCTTC.

CDR3 amino acids: CASSDRDRGSEQYF. The CDR3 DNA sequence: TGTGCCAGCAGTGACCGGGACAGGGGTAGCGAGCAGTACTTC. V and J are TRBV6-8 and TRBJ2-7, with 10 bases matching TRBD1. The CDR3 has 14 amino acids. The trim removed 5 bases at V and 6 bases at J, leaving 7 bases unmatched. Germline V gene data show CDR1 as MNHGY and CDR2 as SAAAGT.

In this sample, this clonotype turned up a few times. The chain links TRBV18 to TRBJ1-5; D perhaps matches TRBD1 (5 bases). Deletions cut 3 bases from V and 13 bases from J, with 16 bases between. The germline CDR1 and CDR2 sequences are KGHSH and LQKENI. The CDR3 totals 13 residues. As DNA, the CDR3 is TGTGCCAGCTCACCGAGACCGTTGGGGGATCAGCATTTT. This translates into CASSPRPLGDQHF.

This clonotype was recorded many times. The gene calls are TRBV19 and TRBJ2-3; perhaps TRBD1 as D (5 bases). This CDR3 spans 16 amino acids. Germline V gene sequence: CDR1 LNHDA, CDR2 SQIVND (reference sequence). Trimming removed 3 bases at V and 1 base at J, with 14 bases between. The CDR3 DNA reads as TGTGCCAGTAGTATGGGGCCACCAGTGGGCACAGATACGCAGTATTTT. This codes for CASSMGPPVGTDTQYF.

The J gene is TRBJ2-3, the V gene TRBV11-2; D is ambiguous. V lost 3 bases and J 8 bases, leaving 15 bases between the germline ends. This CDR3 has 14 amino acids. Germline CDR1 SGHAT, CDR2 FQNNGV. The CDR3 loop reads CASSFQRPFGTQYF. The CDR3 DNA is TGTGCCAGCAGCTTCCAGCGTCCCTTCGGTACGCAGTATTTT.

This clonotype was found a few times. The chain couples TRBV11-2 to TRBJ2-2; a possible D gene is TRBD2 (6 bases). The V gene lost 5 bases and the J gene lost 2 bases, with 12 bases spanning the gap. Per germline, CDR1 SGHAT and CDR2 FQNNGV. The CDR3 spans 15 residues. The CDR3 DNA sequence: TGTGCCAGCAGCGTCGCGGGAAGAAACACCGGGGAGCTGTTTTTT. Its translation is CASSVAGRNTGELFF.

This clonotype was counted at least ten times. The chain carries TRBV7-2 and TRBJ2-6, with TRBD1 identical over 12 bases. The CDR3 has 15 residues. Trimming at V came to 9 bases and at J to 1 base, leaving 1 base not matched to a gene. The germline V gene encodes CDR1 SGHTA and CDR2 FQGNSA. The CDR3 sequence: CARGQGASGANVLTF. The CDR3, as DNA: TGTGCCAGGGGACAGGGGGCGTCTGGGGCCAACGTCCTGACTTTC.

There are a few counts of this clonotype. The gene calls are TRBV4-2 and TRBJ1-2; D might be TRBD1 (5 bases). The CDR3 contains 14 residues. The germline CDR1 and CDR2 sequences are LGHNA and YNFKEQ. Deletions cut 2 bases from V and 8 bases from J, with 15 bases between. The CDR3 DNA reads as TGTGCCAGCAGCCAATCCGGGCAGGGCGCCGGCTACACCTTC. This encodes CASSQSGQGAGYTF.

This clonotype was observed at least ten times. V is TRBV11-2 and J is TRBJ2-5; 12 nucleotides align to TRBD2. The CDR3 loop spans 17 amino acids. Germline CDR1 and CDR2: SGHAT and FQNNGV. Trimming took 5 bases from V and 5 from J; bases not matched to a gene: 12. The CDR3 region has the DNA TGTGCCAGCAGCCTAAGACTAGCGGGAGTTTCGAGGGAGACCCAGTACTTC. Amino acid sequence: CASSLRLAGVSRETQYF.

This clonotype showed up many times. The V call is TRBV7-2, the J call TRBJ1-3, with 9 bases matching TRBD1. The trim removed 5 bases at V and 7 bases at J, leaving 6 bases unmatched. Germline V lookup: CDR1 SGHTA, CDR2 FQGNSA. This CDR3 spans 14 amino acids. The CDR3: CASSPGQGGNTIYF. The CDR3 bases are TGTGCCAGCAGCCCGGGACAGGGTGGGAACACCATATATTTT. The variable domain in full, with the rest retrieved from reference TRBV7-2 and TRBJ1-3, is GAGVSQSPSNKVTEKGKDVELRCDPISGHTALYWYRQSLGQGLEFLIYFQGNSAPDKSGLPSDRFSAERTGGSVSTLTIQRTQQEDSAVYLCASSPGQGGNTIYFGEGSWLTVV.

The chain combines TRBV20-1 with TRBJ1-2, with a tentative D call TRBD1 (5 bases). CDR3 size: 16 residues. Trimming removed 3 bases from V and 2 bases from J, with 19 bases in between. The V gene's germline CDR1 is DFQATT and CDR2 SNEGSKA (reference sequence). CDR3 nucleotides: TGCAGTGCTAGTCCGGGGCGAGGTTCACTGAACTATGGCTACACCTTC. Residues: CSASPGRGSLNYGYTF.

This clonotype was found many times. The chain has TRBV7-8 and TRBJ1-1, with 10 bases matching TRBD1. Germline V gives CDR1 SGHVS, CDR2 FQNEAQ. With 0 bases clipped from V and 10 bases from J, the junction kept 8 bases outside the gene matches. The CDR3 is 15 residues long. CDR3 in amino acids: CASSLARTGGSGAFF. The CDR3 DNA reads as TGTGCCAGCAGCTTAGCGAGGACAGGGGGGAGTGGAGCTTTCTTT.

The rearrangement joins TRBV19 to TRBJ1-4, with 7 nucleotides matching TRBD1. Germline CDR1 and CDR2: LNHDA and SQIVND (reference sequence). Trimming removed 3 bases from V and 4 bases from J; junction bases left unmatched: 2. There are 14 residues in the CDR3. CDR3 region: CASSIGQVNEKLFF. Here the CDR3 DNA reads TGTGCCAGTAGTATTGGACAGGTTAATGAAAAACTGTTTTTT. The whole variable domain, remainder taken from reference TRBV19 and TRBJ1-4, is DGGITQSPKYLFRKEGQNVTLSCEQNLNHDAMYWYRQDPGQGLRLIYYSQIVNDFQKGDIAEGYSVSREKKESFPLTVTSAQKNPTAFYLCASSIGQVNEKLFFGSGTQLSVL.

This clonotype was recorded many times. The V call is TRBV20-1, the J call TRBJ2-1, with TRBD1 matching 7 bases. V lost 4 bases to trimming and J lost 2 bases; unmatched junction nucleotides: 8. The CDR3 sequence is 15 residues long. CDR1 DFQATT and CDR2 SNEGSKA come from the germline V gene (reference sequence). The CDR3 sequence is CSATPTGRPYNEQFF. Written as DNA, the CDR3 is TGCAGTGCTACTCCGACAGGGCGTCCCTACAATGAGCAGTTCTTC.

This clonotype was found many times. The V and J genes are TRBV6-2 or TRBV6-3 and TRBJ2-1, with 7 nucleotides matching TRBD2. Germline V CDR1 and CDR2: MNHEY, SVGEGT. The CDR3 runs to 13 residues. V dropped 6 bases and J dropped 7; count of bases not matched to a gene: 6. The CDR3 protein is CASSRTSLNEQFF. The CDR3, as DNA: TGTGCCAGCAGCCGGACTAGTTTGAATGAGCAGTTCTTC.

This rearrangement joins TRBV4-2 to TRBJ1-1; D is unclear. The CDR3 length is 14 residues. Germline CDR1 LGHNA, CDR2 YNFKEQ. Trimming took off 0 bases at V and 2 bases at J, with 7 bases between the two ends. DNA of the CDR3: TGTGCCAGCAGCCAAGAGGCAAGAAACACTGAAGCTTTCTTT. This gives the protein CASSQEARNTEAFF.

This clonotype was found many times. This chain joins TRBV7-3 and TRBJ1-6; D uncertain. V lost 5 bases and J 8 bases, leaving 10 bases between the germline ends. The CDR3 is 13 amino acids. CDR1 is SGHTA, CDR2 FQGTGA, per germline. The CDR3 bases are TGTGCCAGCAGCAGAAGACACGATTCACCCCTCCACTTT. Translating gives CASSRRHDSPLHF.

This clonotype was seen ten or more times. The chain has TRBV7-2 and TRBJ1-2; no definite D call. Trimming removed 6 bases at V and 5 bases at J, with 16 bases between. Germline V gene lookup returns CDR1 SGHTA and CDR2 FQGNSA. This CDR3 contains 14 residues. The CDR3 region has the DNA TGTGCCAGCAGTCCCCTTCAAGGGATATATGGCTACACCTTC. Protein product: CASSPLQGIYGYTF.

The CDR3 nucleotides read TGTGCCAGCAGCTTACAGGGAGGGTCACCCCTCCACTTT. Its translation: CASSLQGGSPLHF. The J gene is TRBJ1-6, the V gene TRBV7-2, with D possibly matching TRBD1 (5 bases). CDR1 SGHTA and CDR2 FQGNSA come from the germline V gene. The CDR3 consists of 13 residues. With 2 bases removed from V and 10 bases from J, the gap between germline ends came to 9 bases.

This clonotype was recorded at least ten times. This rearrangement joins TRBV18 to TRBJ2-1; D may correspond to TRBD1 or TRBD2 (5 bases each). The germline V and J ends were trimmed by 2 bases and 10 bases, with 24 bases remaining between them. The V gene's germline CDR1 is KGHSH and CDR2 LQKENI. CDR3 length: 17 amino acids. The CDR3 nucleotides are TGTGCCAGCTCACCAAACGGTCTCTCGGGACCGGGTGGAGAGCAGTTCTTC. The encoded protein is CASSPNGLSGPGGEQFF.

This clonotype appeared many times. The chain carries TRBV19 and TRBJ1-2; 9 bases agree with TRBD1. J lost 0 bases, V lost 4 bases, and 12 bases had no gene match. CDR3 length: 18 amino acids. Germline V gene lookup returns CDR1 LNHDA and CDR2 SQIVND (reference sequence). The CDR3 coding sequence is TGTGCCAGTAGTACGCAGGGACAGGGAAGCGGAGCTAACTATGGCTACACCTTC. Its protein is CASSTQGQGSGANYGYTF.

This clonotype showed up just a few times. The genes are TRBV29-1 and TRBJ2-6; D is undetermined. This CDR3 comprises 13 residues. The V gene's germline CDR1 is SQVTM and CDR2 ANQGSEA. The V end lost 5 bases, the J end lost 0 bases, and 5 bases lay between the germline ends. DNA of the CDR3: TGCAGCGTTCAGTTCTCTGGGGCCAACGTCCTGACTTTC. Translation gives CSVQFSGANVLTF.

In its sample, this clonotype was seen a few times. The gene calls are TRBV20-1 and TRBJ2-3, with 9 bases identical to TRBD2. This CDR3 is 15 amino acids long. Per the germline V gene, CDR1 is DFQATT and CDR2 is SNEGSKA (reference sequence). V lost 4 bases, J lost 4 bases, and 9 bases stayed unmatched. CDR3 nucleotides: TGCAGTGCTACCGGGACTAGCACAGGGGCAGATACGCAGTATTTT. Translating it yields CSATGTSTGADTQYF.

This chain connects TRBV29-1 to TRBJ2-7; the D is unclear. This CDR3 is 11 amino acids long. V was trimmed by 7 bases and J by 3 bases, leaving 10 bases between them. Germline loops: CDR1 SQVTM, CDR2 ANQGSEA. The CDR3 is CSASDIYEQYF. The CDR3 region has the DNA TGCAGCGCCTCCGACATCTACGAGCAGTACTTC.

CDR3 region: CASRPWTGISYEQYF. Written as DNA, the CDR3 is TGTGCCAGCAGACCGTGGACAGGGATCTCCTACGAGCAGTACTTC. This chain uses TRBV6-2 or TRBV6-3 with TRBJ2-7; 8 bases match TRBD1. The CDR3 length is 15 residues. J lost 0 bases, V lost 6 bases, and 7 bases had no gene match. In germline, CDR1 is MNHEY, CDR2 SVGEGT.